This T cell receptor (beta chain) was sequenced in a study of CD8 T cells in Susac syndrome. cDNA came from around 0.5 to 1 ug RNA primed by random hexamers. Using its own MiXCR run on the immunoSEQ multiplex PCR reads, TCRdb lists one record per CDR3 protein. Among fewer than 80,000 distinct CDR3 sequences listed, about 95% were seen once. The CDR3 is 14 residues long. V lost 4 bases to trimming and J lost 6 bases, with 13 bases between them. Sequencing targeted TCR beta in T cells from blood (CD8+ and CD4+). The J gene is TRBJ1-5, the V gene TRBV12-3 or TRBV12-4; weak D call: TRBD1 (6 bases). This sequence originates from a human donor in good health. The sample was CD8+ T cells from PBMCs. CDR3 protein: CASSSEGGIQPQHF. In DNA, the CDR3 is TGTGCCAGCAGTTCCGAGGGGGGGATTCAGCCCCAGCATTTT.